In its sample, the clone carrying this T cell receptor beta chain ranks as medium-sized. Antigen unknown. This sample is part of a study of T cells in narcolepsy. Overall study context: Donors had narcolepsy type 1 or type 2, or were healthy controls.

Germline V CDR1 and CDR2: SGHKS, YYEKEE (reference sequence). This CDR3 has 14 residues. V dropped 0 bases and J dropped 2 bases, with 8 bases sitting between them. Study-wide results and caveats: Comparing one patient's CSF and blood CD4+ clonotypes highlighted HCRT- and TRIB2-specific autoreactive clonotypes. Healthy controls reportedly lacked the autoreactive clonotypes serially found in patients' blood.

This table comes from immunoSEQ multiplex PCR, and its TCRdb copy is limited to in-frame clones, with some not included. The data show around 1,700 clones, with approximately 20% seen just once and approximately 14% held by the top ten. The V gene is TRBV5-5, the J gene TRBJ1-1; D remains ambiguous. The sequenced sample consisted of cultured CD4+ T cells from cerebrospinal fluid. The TCR sequence derives from a human donor with narcolepsy. The CDR3 bases are TGTGCCAGCAGCTTGGGGGTGCCCAACACTGAAGCTTTCTTT. Protein product: CASSLGVPNTEAFF.